These T cell receptor beta chains were read from a single sample in a study of early T cells in non-severe SARS-CoV-2 infection. TCRdb re-analysed the 5' RACE reads in MiXCR, keeping a single row per CDR3 protein. Of 50,000 to 60,000 distinct CDR3 sequences listed, about 6.1% are singletons. Sequencing used whole blood, obtained at baseline. The receptors shown here come from an adult who was a healthcare worker with PCR-confirmed SARS-CoV-2 infection or an uninfected control (not recorded which). Each CDR3 is given with its conserved first and last residue. Fields, in order: V gene, clone size, D gene, J gene, CDR3 protein, CDR3 DNA. The D gene is left open where the match is weak. Clone size is stated in some rows and not others, as once, few, many or a class when expanded.

v_call: TRBV24-1
clone_size: -
d_call: TRBD1
j_call: TRBJ1-1
cdr3_aa: CATSDRDRVNTEAFF
cdr3_nt: TGTGCCACCAGTGATCGGGACAGGGTGAACACTGAAGCTTTCTTT

v_call: TRBV4-2
clone_size: -
d_call: -
j_call: TRBJ2-5
cdr3_aa: CASSQDWTSYGQETQYF
cdr3_nt: TGTGCCAGCAGCCAAGATTGGACGTCCTACGGCCAAGAGACCCAGTACTTC

v_call: TRBV27
clone_size: -
d_call: TRBD2
j_call: TRBJ2-3
cdr3_aa: CASSLAGTGGTQYF
cdr3_nt: TGTGCCAGCAGTTTAGCTGGTACGGGGGGGACGCAGTATTTT

v_call: TRBV3-1
clone_size: -
d_call: -
j_call: TRBJ2-2
cdr3_aa: CASRRKWSEEDTGELFF
cdr3_nt: TGTGCCAGCCGCCGCAAGTGGAGTGAAGAAGACACCGGGGAGCTGTTTTTT

v_call: TRBV20-1
clone_size: -
d_call: -
j_call: TRBJ1-2
cdr3_aa: CSARDPTFTF
cdr3_nt: TGCAGTGCTAGAGATCCCACTTTCACCTTC

v_call: TRBV30
clone_size: few
d_call: -
j_call: TRBJ2-3
cdr3_aa: CACTGALTDTQYF
cdr3_nt: TGTGCCTGTACGGGGGCCCTAACAGATACGCAGTATTTT

v_call: TRBV5-1
clone_size: -
d_call: -
j_call: TRBJ1-2
cdr3_aa: CASSLEHPDYGYTF
cdr3_nt: TGCGCCAGCAGCTTGGAGCACCCGGACTATGGCTACACCTTC

v_call: TRBV18
clone_size: -
d_call: -
j_call: TRBJ1-2
cdr3_aa: CASSPGGSGALTYGYTF
cdr3_nt: TGTGCCAGCTCACCTGGAGGATCAGGGGCCCTTACCTATGGCTACACCTTC

v_call: TRBV7-2
clone_size: many
d_call: -
j_call: TRBJ1-2
cdr3_aa: CASRRTGHEGYTF
cdr3_nt: TGTGCCAGCAGGCGCACGGGACATGAAGGCTACACCTTC

v_call: TRBV7-9
clone_size: many
d_call: TRBD1
j_call: TRBJ2-3
cdr3_aa: CASSLGTGYPGLGSQYF
cdr3_nt: TGTGCCAGCAGCTTAGGGACAGGGTATCCTGGCCTAGGCTCGCAGTATTTT

v_call: TRBV29-1
clone_size: many
d_call: TRBD2
j_call: TRBJ2-7
cdr3_aa: CSVLAGETYEQYF
cdr3_nt: TGCAGCGTACTAGCGGGGGAAACCTACGAGCAGTACTTC

v_call: TRBV28
clone_size: -
d_call: -
j_call: TRBJ2-7
cdr3_aa: CASSLRGERTHEQYF
cdr3_nt: TGTGCCAGCAGTTTACGAGGGGAGAGGACCCACGAGCAGTACTTC

v_call: TRBV15
clone_size: few
d_call: -
j_call: TRBJ2-2
cdr3_aa: CATSSEVENTGELFF
cdr3_nt: TGTGCCACCAGCAGCGAGGTAGAGAACACCGGGGAGCTGTTTTTT

v_call: TRBV18
clone_size: many
d_call: -
j_call: TRBJ2-5
cdr3_aa: CASSPIYQETQYF
cdr3_nt: TGTGCCAGCTCACCAATCTACCAAGAGACCCAGTACTTC

v_call: TRBV3-1
clone_size: few
d_call: TRBD2
j_call: TRBJ2-3
cdr3_aa: CASSQPGGDTQYF
cdr3_nt: TGTGCCAGCAGCCAACCGGGGGGAGATACGCAGTATTTT

v_call: TRBV28
clone_size: many
d_call: -
j_call: TRBJ1-4
cdr3_aa: CASSLSAGDVEKLFF
cdr3_nt: TGTGCCAGCAGTTTATCGGCCGGGGACGTTGAAAAACTGTTTTTT

v_call: TRBV24-1
clone_size: many
d_call: TRBD1
j_call: TRBJ1-6
cdr3_aa: CATSDLMRGQGRNNSPLHF
cdr3_nt: TGTGCCACCAGTGATTTGATGCGGGGACAGGGCCGAAATAATTCACCCCTCCACTTT

v_call: TRBV28
clone_size: -
d_call: TRBD2
j_call: TRBJ2-3
cdr3_aa: CASSGGAGGTDTQYF
cdr3_nt: TGTGCCAGCAGTGGCGGGGCGGGGGGCACAGATACGCAGTATTTT

v_call: TRBV7-2
clone_size: -
d_call: -
j_call: TRBJ2-7
cdr3_aa: CASSPLLRDRYYEQYF
cdr3_nt: TGTGCCAGCAGCCCACTCCTCCGAGACAGGTACTACGAGCAGTACTTC

v_call: TRBV6-2/TRBV6-3
clone_size: few
d_call: -
j_call: TRBJ2-7
cdr3_aa: CASSADGVNSYEQYF
cdr3_nt: TGTGCCAGCAGTGCCGATGGGGTAAACTCCTACGAGCAGTACTTC

v_call: TRBV10-3
clone_size: large
d_call: -
j_call: TRBJ2-3
cdr3_aa: CATGGTASTDTQYF
cdr3_nt: TGTGCCACCGGGGGGACAGCGAGCACAGATACGCAGTATTTT

v_call: TRBV29-1
clone_size: -
d_call: TRBD1
j_call: TRBJ2-1
cdr3_aa: CSVEDEMPTGNPYNEQFF
cdr3_nt: TGCAGCGTTGAAGACGAGATGCCGACAGGGAACCCCTACAATGAGCAGTTCTTC

v_call: TRBV4-2
clone_size: many
d_call: -
j_call: TRBJ2-5
cdr3_aa: CASSGAGTQYF
cdr3_nt: TGTGCCAGCAGCGGGGCAGGGACCCAGTACTTC

v_call: TRBV29-1
clone_size: -
d_call: TRBD1
j_call: TRBJ2-7
cdr3_aa: CSAWDRKDEQYF
cdr3_nt: TGCAGCGCCTGGGACAGGAAGGACGAGCAGTACTTC

v_call: TRBV24-1
clone_size: few
d_call: -
j_call: TRBJ2-5
cdr3_aa: CATSDFQTGYRGETQYF
cdr3_nt: TGTGCCACCAGTGATTTTCAGACAGGTTATCGGGGGGAGACCCAGTACTTC

v_call: TRBV7-6
clone_size: -
d_call: -
j_call: TRBJ2-5
cdr3_aa: CASSILAQETQYF
cdr3_nt: TGTGCCAGCAGCATACTAGCCCAAGAGACCCAGTACTTC

v_call: TRBV20-1
clone_size: many
d_call: -
j_call: TRBJ2-1
cdr3_aa: CSARGLRQPNEQFF
cdr3_nt: TGCAGTGCTAGAGGGTTGAGACAGCCGAATGAGCAGTTCTTC

v_call: TRBV6-2/TRBV6-3
clone_size: few
d_call: -
j_call: TRBJ2-2
cdr3_aa: CASSYSGMAGSALFF
cdr3_nt: TGTGCCAGCAGTTACTCGGGGATGGCGGGGTCGGCGCTGTTTTTT

v_call: TRBV7-9
clone_size: few
d_call: -
j_call: TRBJ2-7
cdr3_aa: CASSPAPGEQYF
cdr3_nt: TGTGCCAGCAGCCCCGCCCCGGGCGAGCAGTACTTC

v_call: TRBV3-1
clone_size: many
d_call: -
j_call: TRBJ1-1
cdr3_aa: CASSLRGTTEAFF
cdr3_nt: TGTGCCAGCAGCCTCAGGGGAACCACTGAAGCTTTCTTT

v_call: TRBV16
clone_size: -
d_call: -
j_call: TRBJ2-7
cdr3_aa: CASSQSPGGEQYF
cdr3_nt: TGTGCCAGCAGCCAATCACCCGGGGGTGAGCAGTACTTC

v_call: TRBV29-1
clone_size: many
d_call: TRBD2
j_call: TRBJ2-1
cdr3_aa: CSVGPGGGNEQFF
cdr3_nt: TGCAGCGTGGGCCCGGGGGGAGGCAATGAGCAGTTCTTC

v_call: TRBV18
clone_size: many
d_call: TRBD1
j_call: TRBJ1-1
cdr3_aa: CASSRPGTGTAEAFF
cdr3_nt: TGTGCCAGCTCACGACCCGGGACAGGGACTGCTGAAGCTTTCTTT

v_call: TRBV2
clone_size: many
d_call: -
j_call: TRBJ2-1
cdr3_aa: CASSNGATYNEQFF
cdr3_nt: TGTGCCAGCAGCAACGGAGCGACCTACAATGAGCAGTTCTTC

v_call: TRBV4-2
clone_size: -
d_call: -
j_call: TRBJ2-5
cdr3_aa: CASSQVPLGVLDF
cdr3_nt: TGTGCCAGCAGCCAAGTACCCTTAGGGGTCTTGGACTTC

v_call: TRBV27
clone_size: few
d_call: -
j_call: TRBJ1-1
cdr3_aa: CASSSYRVLTEAFF
cdr3_nt: TGTGCCAGCAGTTCCTACAGGGTTCTGACTGAAGCTTTCTTT

v_call: TRBV12-3/TRBV12-4
clone_size: many
d_call: -
j_call: TRBJ1-5
cdr3_aa: CASTNGWGASQPQHF
cdr3_nt: TGTGCCAGCACTAATGGTTGGGGCGCGAGTCAGCCCCAGCATTTT

v_call: TRBV9
clone_size: many
d_call: TRBD1
j_call: TRBJ1-2
cdr3_aa: CASNRGNYGYTF
cdr3_nt: TGTGCCAGCAACAGGGGTAACTATGGCTACACCTTC

v_call: TRBV20-1
clone_size: -
d_call: TRBD1
j_call: TRBJ2-2
cdr3_aa: CSAGTGNTGELFF
cdr3_nt: TGCAGTGCGGGGACAGGGAACACCGGGGAGCTGTTTTTT

v_call: TRBV7-9
clone_size: -
d_call: -
j_call: TRBJ2-7
cdr3_aa: CASRGTFLYEQYF
cdr3_nt: TGTGCCAGCAGAGGGACGTTCCTTTACGAGCAGTACTTC

v_call: TRBV9
clone_size: many
d_call: -
j_call: TRBJ2-7
cdr3_aa: CASSVASYEQYF
cdr3_nt: TGTGCCAGCAGCGTAGCCTCCTACGAGCAGTACTTC

v_call: TRBV29-1
clone_size: many
d_call: -
j_call: TRBJ1-2
cdr3_aa: CSAGTPANYGYTF
cdr3_nt: TGCAGCGCCGGGACACCCGCTAACTATGGCTACACCTTC

v_call: TRBV6-9
clone_size: -
d_call: -
j_call: TRBJ2-7
cdr3_aa: CASSYPDTGPYYEQYF
cdr3_nt: TGTGCCAGCAGTTACCCCGACACCGGCCCCTACTACGAGCAGTACTTC

v_call: TRBV29-1
clone_size: many
d_call: TRBD1
j_call: TRBJ2-1
cdr3_aa: CSAHLRDSLNNEQFF
cdr3_nt: TGCAGCGCACATCTTCGGGACAGCTTAAACAATGAGCAGTTCTTC

v_call: TRBV12-3/TRBV12-4
clone_size: few
d_call: -
j_call: TRBJ2-2
cdr3_aa: CASSPQGVTGELFF
cdr3_nt: TGTGCCAGCAGCCCCCAGGGCGTCACCGGGGAGCTGTTTTTT

v_call: TRBV7-8
clone_size: few
d_call: TRBD1
j_call: TRBJ1-1
cdr3_aa: CASSFGTGRNTEAFF
cdr3_nt: TGTGCCAGCAGCTTCGGGACAGGGAGGAACACTGAAGCTTTCTTT

v_call: TRBV9
clone_size: -
d_call: TRBD2
j_call: TRBJ2-3
cdr3_aa: CASSVAPQAGTSGGAEDTQYF
cdr3_nt: TGTGCCAGCAGCGTCGCTCCTCAGGCCGGGACTAGCGGGGGGGCCGAAGATACGCAGTATTTT

v_call: TRBV28
clone_size: many
d_call: TRBD1
j_call: TRBJ1-2
cdr3_aa: CASRGGQGTYGYTF
cdr3_nt: TGTGCCAGCCGCGGCGGACAGGGGACCTATGGCTACACCTTC

v_call: TRBV20-1
clone_size: many
d_call: -
j_call: TRBJ2-7
cdr3_aa: CSAEVVYEQYF
cdr3_nt: TGCAGTGCTGAAGTTGTTTACGAGCAGTACTTC

v_call: TRBV4-3
clone_size: many
d_call: TRBD1
j_call: TRBJ2-4
cdr3_aa: CASSQRNRGAKNIQYF
cdr3_nt: TGCGCCAGCAGCCAACGTAACAGGGGGGCCAAAAACATTCAGTACTTC

v_call: TRBV24-1
clone_size: few
d_call: TRBD1
j_call: TRBJ1-2
cdr3_aa: CATADRGRGDGYTF
cdr3_nt: TGTGCCACCGCAGACAGGGGGCGCGGAGATGGCTACACCTTC

v_call: TRBV18
clone_size: many
d_call: TRBD1
j_call: TRBJ1-2
cdr3_aa: CASSLGQGINGYTF
cdr3_nt: TGTGCCAGCTCACTCGGACAGGGAATAAATGGCTACACCTTC

v_call: TRBV28
clone_size: many
d_call: TRBD1
j_call: TRBJ2-5
cdr3_aa: CASRTSGGETQYF
cdr3_nt: TGTGCCAGCAGGACATCAGGGGGCGAGACCCAGTACTTC

v_call: TRBV29-1
clone_size: many
d_call: TRBD1
j_call: TRBJ2-7
cdr3_aa: CSVLRSRGLSYEQYF
cdr3_nt: TGCAGCGTGCTACGGAGTAGGGGGCTCTCCTACGAGCAGTACTTC

v_call: TRBV6-1
clone_size: many
d_call: -
j_call: TRBJ2-7
cdr3_aa: CASRIHLSSYEQYF
cdr3_nt: TGTGCCAGCAGAATACACCTGAGCTCCTACGAGCAGTACTTC

v_call: TRBV3-1
clone_size: few
d_call: TRBD1
j_call: TRBJ1-2
cdr3_aa: CASSPPAGEGQKYGYTF
cdr3_nt: TGTGCCAGCAGCCCCCCAGCGGGAGAGGGACAGAAATATGGCTACACCTTC

v_call: TRBV4-2
clone_size: many
d_call: -
j_call: TRBJ1-4
cdr3_aa: CASSQVYRDNEKLFF
cdr3_nt: TGTGCCAGCAGCCAAGTGTACAGGGACAATGAAAAACTGTTTTTT

v_call: TRBV9
clone_size: few
d_call: -
j_call: TRBJ2-5
cdr3_aa: CASSPERGAGETQYF
cdr3_nt: TGTGCCAGCAGCCCGGAGAGGGGGGCTGGGGAGACCCAGTACTTC

v_call: TRBV9
clone_size: few
d_call: -
j_call: TRBJ1-1
cdr3_aa: CASSVDPRNTEAFF
cdr3_nt: TGTGCCAGCAGCGTAGATCCCCGGAACACTGAAGCTTTCTTT